The 28 T cell receptor beta chains given below trace back to one sample, sequenced in a study of post-analysis software for immune sequencing data. Overall study results and limits: TRBV5-6, TRBV5-1 and TRBV20-1 belonged to a set of about five TRBV segments that were more frequent in patients than controls.

Unique molecular identifiers tagged the TCR beta cDNA libraries. TCRdb processed the PCR reads anew with MiXCR; each CDR3 protein has one entry. This table holds 600,000 to 750,000 distinct CDR3 sequences, 55% to 70% found once. Their target antigens are unknown. What was sequenced was blood. These receptors all come from a girl aged 2 to 9 with multiple sclerosis.

The J gene is TRBJ1-1, the V gene TRBV20-1; 9 bases are shared with TRBD1. CDR1 and CDR2 from the germline V gene are DFQATT and SNEGSKA (reference sequence). The V gene end was trimmed by 2 bases and the J gene end by 0 bases; junction bases not matched to a gene: 1. This CDR3 spans 14 amino acids. The chain's CDR3 is CSARWDRVNTEAFF. In nucleotides, the CDR3 is TGCAGTGCTAGATGGGACAGGGTGAACACTGAAGCTTTCTTT.

Note on this clonotype: The DNA is left out, because the CDR3 cannot be placed on it with certainty; the CDR3 is given as TCRdb lists it. V is TRBV12-3 or TRBV12-4 and J is TRBJ1-5. The CDR3 is 12 amino acids in total, end residues counted. The CDR3 protein is CASSTSSQPQHF.

Only a few counts were recorded for this clonotype. The chain joins TRBV6-5 to TRBJ2-3; 16 positions match TRBD2. Germline-derived CDR1 and CDR2 are MNHEY and SVGAGI. After removal of 0 bases from V and 0 bases from J, the junction contained 6 bases not matched to a gene. The CDR3 is 20 residues long. The CDR3 nucleotides are TGTGCCAGCAGTTACTCTGGGACTAGCGGGGGGGCCCTTAGCACAGATACGCAGTATTTT. It encodes CASSYSGTSGGALSTDTQYF.

In the case of this clonotype: At one boundary the junction diverges from the germline segment, which might be a read error. The V and J genes are TRBV7-2 and TRBJ2-1, with 8 bases fitting TRBD2. CDR1 is SGHTA and CDR2 is FQGNSA in the germline V gene. CDR3 length: 13 amino acids. The CDR3 protein is CASILAAGAPQFF. CDR3 coding DNA: TGTGCCAGCATCTTAGCAGCGGGAGCGCCGCAGTTCTTC.

V gene TRBV29-1 combines with J gene TRBJ2-1, with TRBD2 matching 11 bases. V was pared by 4 bases and J by 6 bases, with 8 bases of the junction left unmatched. This CDR3 contains 15 residues. In germline, CDR1 is SQVTM, CDR2 ANQGSEA. CDR3 DNA sequence: TGCAGCGTTGGAGGGACTAGCGGTAAATCCAATGAGCAGTTCTTC. This sequence encodes CSVGGTSGKSNEQFF.

Of note for this clonotype: A read error may produce the germline difference seen at one junction end. The chain recombines TRBV12-3 or TRBV12-4 with TRBJ1-1; weak D call: TRBD1 (6 bases). There are 12 residues in the CDR3. The CDR3 nucleotides are TGTGCCAACAGTCCCGGGGGAGGGGGAGCTTTCTTT. It codes for CANSPGGGGAFF.

This clonotype appeared a few times. CDR3 DNA sequence: TGTGCCAGCAGATTTGGACTAGCGGGGCCCACCGGGGAGCTGTTTTTT. Translated, it gives CASRFGLAGPTGELFF. The V and J genes are TRBV7-2 and TRBJ2-2; 12 bases fit TRBD2. The germline V gene encodes CDR1 SGHTA and CDR2 FQGNSA. V shed 6 bases and J 4 bases; nucleotides not matched to a gene: 6. The CDR3 runs 16 residues.

The V and J genes are TRBV20-1 and TRBJ2-5, with D maybe TRBD1 (6 bases). The CDR3 spans 13 residues. From germline, CDR1 is DFQATT and CDR2 SNEGSKA (reference sequence). The V gene lost 3 bases and the J gene lost 5 bases, with 13 bases spanning the gap. This CDR3 reads CSARVQGKETQYF. CDR3 DNA: TGCAGTGCTAGGGTTCAGGGGAAGGAGACCCAGTACTTC.

The chain has TRBV6-2 or TRBV6-3 and TRBJ2-7; 7 bases match TRBD1. The J call is doubtful: the DNA matches TRBJ2-5 better. This CDR3 contains 15 residues. The germline V gene has CDR1 MNHEY and CDR2 SVGEGT. CDR3 DNA sequence: TGTGCCAGCAGTTACGGAATAGGGGGCTTGGAGACCCAGTACTTC. This gives the protein CASSYGIGGLETQYF.

The genes are TRBV19 and TRBJ2-7; 9 bases are a match to TRBD1. The trim removed 8 bases at V and 4 bases at J, leaving 6 bases unmatched. The germline V gene encodes CDR1 LNHDA and CDR2 SQIVND (reference sequence). The CDR3 spans 13 residues. The CDR3 is CASSTGGWYEQYF. CDR3 bases: TGTGCCAGTTCAACAGGGGGCTGGTACGAGCAGTACTTC.

The rearrangement joins TRBV12-3 or TRBV12-4 to TRBJ1-5; D gene uncertain. This CDR3 is 14 amino acids long. V gave up 1 base and J gave up 4 bases, with 8 bases separating them. The CDR3 nucleotides read TGTGCCAGCAGTTTAGACAGTCGGAATCAGCCCCAGCATTTT. Its translation: CASSLDSRNQPQHF.

V gene TRBV5-5 combines with J gene TRBJ2-7, with a possible D match to TRBD1 (6 bases). The CDR3 is 15 residues long. V was cut by 0 bases and J by 3 bases, with 13 bases left in between. Germline V gives CDR1 SGHKS, CDR2 YYEKEE (reference sequence). CDR3 amino acids: CASSLETGLLYEQYF. The DNA for the CDR3 is TGTGCCAGCAGCTTGGAGACAGGACTCCTCTACGAGCAGTACTTC.

This clonotype appeared a few times. V gene TRBV2 combines with J gene TRBJ2-7; D gene uncertain. The V end lost 1 base, the J end lost 11 bases, and 15 bases lay between the germline ends. The CDR3 contains 13 residues. CDR1 and CDR2 (germline): SNHLY, FYNNEI. CDR3 protein: CASSEGAQAKKYF. CDR3 nucleotide sequence: TGTGCCAGCAGTGAAGGGGCCCAGGCTAAGAAGTACTTC. Looking up the rest from reference TRBV2 and TRBJ2-7 gives the full variable domain: EPEVTQTPSHQVTQMGQEVILRCVPISNHLYFYWYRQILGQKVEFLVSFYNNEISEKSEIFDDQFSVERPDGSNFTLKIRSTKLEDSAMYFCASSEGAQAKKYFGPGTRLTVT.

J is TRBJ2-3 and V is TRBV10-2, with 8 bases aligning to TRBD2. The ends lost 2 bases at V and 5 bases at J; junction bases unmatched: 3. This CDR3 contains 14 residues. Germline-derived CDR1 and CDR2 are WSHSY and SAAADI. The chain's CDR3 is CASSEAGGLDTQYF. The CDR3 coding sequence is TGCGCCAGCAGTGAGGCGGGGGGCCTAGATACGCAGTATTTT.

The V call is TRBV11-2, the J call TRBJ2-7, with a possible D match to TRBD1 (6 bases). This CDR3 has 14 residues. Trimming removed 6 bases from V and 2 bases from J, with 14 bases in between. CDR1 is SGHAT, CDR2 FQNNGV, per germline. The CDR3 DNA sequence: TGTGCCAGCAGACCCCGGGACACTCCCTACGAGCAGTACTTC. Translation: CASRPRDTPYEQYF.

This sequence joins TRBV12-3 or TRBV12-4 and TRBJ2-1, with TRBD2 matching 7 bases. V was pared by 3 bases and J by 2 bases, with 4 bases of the junction left unmatched. The CDR3 spans 15 residues. The CDR3 DNA sequence: TGTGCCAGCAGTTTTGGGGGGACTACCTACAATGAGCAGTTCTTC. This encodes CASSFGGTTYNEQFF.

The chain employs TRBV6-2 or TRBV6-3 and TRBJ2-4, with D possibly matching TRBD2 (5 bases). CDR1 is MNHEY and CDR2 is SVGEGT in the germline V gene. The CDR3 runs to 17 residues. Trimming removed 5 bases at V and 7 bases at J, with 24 bases between. The chain's CDR3 is CASSPATPGSIPNIQYF. The CDR3 DNA sequence: TGTGCCAGCAGTCCGGCCACCCCGGGATCCATTCCTAACATTCAGTACTTC.

The rearrangement links TRBV5-1 to TRBJ2-1; a possible D gene is TRBD2 (5 bases). V lost 4 bases, J lost 5 bases, and 10 bases lay in between. This CDR3 is 13 amino acids long. Per the germline V gene, CDR1 is SGHRS and CDR2 is YFSETQ. The CDR3, as DNA: TGCGCCAGCAGCGAGGGCCTCCACAATGAGCAGTTCTTC. This gives the protein CASSEGLHNEQFF.

This clonotype was recorded only once. The rearrangement joins TRBV27 to TRBJ1-6; TRBD1 agrees at 7 bases. Losses at the gene ends were 5 bases for V and 11 bases for J; bases not matched to a gene: 6. Germline CDR1 and CDR2: MNHEY and SMNVEV (reference sequence). CDR3 size: 13 residues. The CDR3 region has the DNA TGTGCCAGCAGTCGACAGGGCACGCCACCCCTCCACTTT. It encodes CASSRQGTPPLHF.

This clonotype was recorded only once. The rearrangement links TRBV12-3 or TRBV12-4 to TRBJ2-4; 8 nucleotides line up with TRBD1. The J call is doubtful: the DNA matches TRBJ2-5 better. CDR3 length: 14 residues. CDR3 residues: CASSSTDRGETQYF. The CDR3, as DNA: TGTGCCAGCAGTTCGACCGACAGGGGAGAGACCCAGTACTTC.

This chain links TRBV2 with TRBJ2-3; D not resolved. This CDR3 is 16 amino acids long. Trimming took off 7 bases at V and 0 bases at J, with 17 bases between the two ends. CDR1 is SNHLY, CDR2 FYNNEI, per germline. The CDR3 sequence: CASKRVAGPSTDTQYF. CDR3 nucleotide sequence: TGTGCCAGCAAGCGAGTAGCCGGCCCGAGCACAGATACGCAGTATTTT.

The chain employs TRBV6-6 and TRBJ2-3, with 8 bases aligning to TRBD2. The CDR3 covers 17 residues. Germline loops: CDR1 MNHNY, CDR2 SVGAGI (reference sequence). V was pared by 6 bases and J by 4 bases, with 15 bases of the junction left unmatched. CDR3 in amino acids: CASRPRPGLGLPDTQYF. In nucleotides, the CDR3 is TGTGCCAGCAGGCCGCGACCGGGACTAGGGCTTCCAGATACGCAGTATTTT.

The V gene is TRBV7-8, the J gene TRBJ2-3; D gene unclear. The germline V and J ends were trimmed by 4 bases and 0 bases, with 14 bases remaining between them. Germline V gives CDR1 SGHVS, CDR2 FQNEAQ. CDR3 length equals 16 residues. CDR3 sequence reads: CASSSPGGVSTDTQYF. CDR3 coding DNA: TGTGCCAGCAGCTCTCCCGGCGGAGTCAGCACAGATACGCAGTATTTT.

The rearrangement links TRBV20-1 to TRBJ2-7; a possible D gene is TRBD2 (6 bases). V was trimmed by 4 bases and J by 3 bases, leaving 16 bases between them. In germline, CDR1 is DFQATT, CDR2 SNEGSKA (reference sequence). This CDR3 region has 14 residues. Here the CDR3 reads CSATVGGQIYEQYF. CDR3 coding DNA: TGCAGTGCTACGGTTGGAGGGCAGATCTACGAGCAGTACTTC.

This CDR3 reads CASSSLWGTEAFF. In DNA, the CDR3 is TGTGCCAGCAGCTCCCTGTGGGGCACTGAAGCTTTCTTT. The chain carries TRBV7-9 and TRBJ1-1; D is unresolved. The CDR3 has 13 amino acids. The V end lost 4 bases, the J end lost 4 bases, and 10 bases lay between the germline ends. CDR1 and CDR2 (germline): SEHNR, FQNEAQ (reference sequence). Drawing the rest from reference TRBV7-9 and TRBJ1-1, the complete variable domain is DTGVSQNPRHKITKRGQNVTFRCDPISEHNRLYWYRQTLGQGPEFLTYFQNEAQLEKSRLLSDRFSAERPKGSFSTLEIQRTEQGDSAMYLCASSSLWGTEAFFGQGTRLTVV.

J is TRBJ2-5 and V is TRBV7-2; 15 bases match TRBD2. The germline V gene has CDR1 SGHTA and CDR2 FQGNSA. Unmatched junction bases numbered 10, after V lost 5 bases and J lost 6 bases. This CDR3 region has 17 residues. CDR3 nucleotide sequence: TGTGCCAGCAGCGCACCAGGGACTAGCGGGGGGCTGAAGACCCAGTACTTC. Translated: CASSAPGTSGGLKTQYF.

The chain uses TRBV12-3 or TRBV12-4 and TRBJ2-5; D gene ambiguous. Trimming removed 7 bases from V and 0 bases from J, with 15 bases in between. The CDR3 covers 15 residues. The chain's CDR3 is CASTIRPRDQETQYF. In nucleotides, the CDR3 is TGTGCCAGCACCATCCGTCCCCGGGACCAAGAGACCCAGTACTTC.

The chain uses TRBV12-3 or TRBV12-4 and TRBJ2-4, with D unresolved. The CDR3 consists of 14 residues. V was shortened by 4 bases and J by 0 bases, with 7 bases between the two germline ends. The CDR3 protein is CASSSDGAKNIQYF. CDR3 bases: TGTGCCAGCAGTTCAGACGGAGCCAAAAACATTCAGTACTTC.